This T cell receptor (beta chain) emerged from a study of graft-versus-host responses after intestinal transplantation. Looking at the study overall: All of the recipients had induction that used anti-thymocyte globulin, then tacrolimus and steroids for around three years. Study results and limitations: Allograft graft-versus-host to host-versus-graft clonal ratios ran high in patients with graft-donor T cell macrochimerism. GvH clones turned up in recipient marrow; some had shown up first in ileum or blood.

Sequenced by immunoSEQ multiplex PCR; TCRdb stores in-frame clones only, minus some. This sample has about 97,000 clones, with around 93% found just once. Regarding this clone: Its specificity is unknown.

From germline, CDR1 is SGHDT and CDR2 YYEEEE. CDR3 length: 13 residues. With 0 bases clipped from V and 11 bases from J, the junction kept 5 bases outside the gene matches. The chain links TRBV5-6 to TRBJ2-4; 7 bases agree with TRBD1. The material was unstimulated CD8+ T cells sorted from spleen or lymph node cells, obtained before transplant. The sequence was collected from a human donor who was the organ donor for an intestinal transplant. Here the CDR3 reads CASSLEGGIFQYF. The CDR3 nucleotides are TGTGCCAGCAGCTTGGAAGGGGGCATCTTTCAGTACTTC.